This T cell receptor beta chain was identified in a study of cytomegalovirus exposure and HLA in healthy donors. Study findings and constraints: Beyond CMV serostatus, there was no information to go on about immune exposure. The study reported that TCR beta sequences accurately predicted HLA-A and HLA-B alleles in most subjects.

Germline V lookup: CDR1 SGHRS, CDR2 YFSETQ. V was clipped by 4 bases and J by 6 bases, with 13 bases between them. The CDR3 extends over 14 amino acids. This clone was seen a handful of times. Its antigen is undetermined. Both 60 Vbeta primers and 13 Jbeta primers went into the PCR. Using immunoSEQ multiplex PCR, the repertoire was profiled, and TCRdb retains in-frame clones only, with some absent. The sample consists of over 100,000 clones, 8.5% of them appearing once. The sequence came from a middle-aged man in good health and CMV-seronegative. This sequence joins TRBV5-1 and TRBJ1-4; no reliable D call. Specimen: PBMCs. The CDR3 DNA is TGCGCCAGCAGCGGCGGGTCCAGCTATGAAAAACTGTTTTTT. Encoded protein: CASSGGSSYEKLFF.